The 28 T cell receptor beta chains below were found in one sample sequenced in a study of cytomegalovirus exposure and HLA in healthy donors. The PCR had 60 Vbeta and 13 Jbeta primers. Sequenced by immunoSEQ multiplex PCR; TCRdb stores in-frame clones only, minus some. The sample lists around 100,000 clones, about 70% occurring once. Material: PBMCs. The receptors here all came from a woman in her 30s in good health and CMV-seronegative.

This chain links TRBV7-9 with TRBJ1-1; D gene uncertain. CDR1 is SEHNR, CDR2 FQNEAQ, per germline (reference sequence). V lost 4 bases and J lost 7, with 13 bases in between. The length of the CDR3 is 13 residues. CDR3 region: CASSWRRVDEAFF. CDR3 coding DNA: TGTGCCAGCAGCTGGCGGCGAGTAGATGAAGCTTTCTTT.

The chain carries TRBV9 and TRBJ1-2; TRBD1 matches 9 bases. The germline CDR1 and CDR2 sequences are SGDLS and YYNGEE. V shed 3 bases and J 10 bases; nucleotides not matched to a gene: 13. The CDR3 runs to 15 residues. Here the CDR3 reads CASSGGIWTGAHYTF. As DNA, the CDR3 is TGTGCCAGCAGCGGAGGGATTTGGACAGGGGCACACTACACCTTC.

The genes are TRBV4-2 and TRBJ1-1; the D is unclear. This CDR3 contains 16 residues. V was cut by 0 bases and J by 8 bases, with 19 bases left in between. Germline assignment: CDR1 LGHNA and CDR2 YNFKEQ. The CDR3 reads CASSQDLGFGDPEAFF. The CDR3 nucleotides read TGTGCCAGCAGCCAAGATTTAGGTTTTGGAGATCCAGAAGCTTTCTTT.

This clone was detected only once. The V call is TRBV7-9, the J call TRBJ2-1; 12 bases map to TRBD2. This CDR3 spans 16 amino acids. V lost 5 bases, J lost 4 bases, and 6 bases stayed unmatched. Germline V CDR1 and CDR2: SEHNR, FQNEAQ (reference sequence). The CDR3 DNA follows: TGTGCCAGCAGCCCTAGCGGGAGGGCCGGATACAATGAGCAGTTCTTC. Translated, it gives CASSPSGRAGYNEQFF.

The genes are TRBV19 and TRBJ1-2, with 8 bases that match TRBD1. V lost 5 bases to trimming and J lost 4 bases; unmatched junction nucleotides: 6. The CDR3 runs to 14 residues. CDR1 and CDR2 (germline): LNHDA, SQIVND (reference sequence). This CDR3 is CASSSRTGSYGYTF. The CDR3 DNA follows: TGTGCCAGTAGTTCCAGGACAGGGAGCTATGGCTACACCTTC. Together with reference TRBV19 and TRBJ1-2, the CDR3 gives the full variable domain: DGGITQSPKYLFRKEGQNVTLSCEQNLNHDAMYWYRQDPGQGLRLIYYSQIVNDFQKGDIAEGYSVSREKKESFPLTVTSAQKNPTAFYLCASSSRTGSYGYTFGSGTRLTVV.

V usage is TRBV5-1 and J usage is TRBJ1-5; TRBD1 matches at 10 bases. With 8 bases clipped from V and 2 bases from J, the junction kept 4 bases outside the gene matches. Germline CDR1 reads SGHRS; CDR2 reads YFSETQ. The CDR3 is 14 amino acids. The CDR3 bases are TGCGCCAGTGGGACAGGGGAACGCAATCAGCCCCAGCATTTT. It codes for CASGTGERNQPQHF.

The chain combines TRBV5-1 with TRBJ2-5; 11 nucleotides align to TRBD2. After removal of 4 bases from V and 5 bases from J, the junction contained 13 bases not matched to a gene. The germline gives CDR1 SGHRS, CDR2 YFSETQ. This CDR3 comprises 17 residues. The CDR3: CASSTASGGTQGETQYF. As DNA, the CDR3 is TGCGCCAGCAGCACGGCTAGCGGGGGGACCCAAGGGGAGACCCAGTACTTC.

V and J are TRBV15 and TRBJ2-1; 9 bases line up with TRBD1. V shed 1 base and J 7 bases; nucleotides not matched to a gene: 11. The CDR3 is 17 residues long. Germline CDR1 is LNHNV and CDR2 is YYDKDF (reference sequence). The CDR3 is CATSRARRTGVRNEQFF. For the CDR3, the DNA is TGTGCCACCAGCAGAGCCAGAAGGACAGGGGTTCGTAATGAGCAGTTCTTC.

The V and J genes are TRBV7-9 and TRBJ1-3; a possible D gene is TRBD1 (6 bases). With 0 bases removed from V and 7 bases from J, the gap between germline ends came to 13 bases. The CDR3 covers 15 residues. Germline assignment: CDR1 SEHNR and CDR2 FQNEAQ (reference sequence). Written as DNA, the CDR3 is TGTGCCAGCAGCTTAGCGAGACAGGCGGTCAACACCATATATTTT. This sequence encodes CASSLARQAVNTIYF.

This chain joins TRBV6-5 and TRBJ1-2; no definite D call. The germline V gene encodes CDR1 MNHEY and CDR2 SVGAGI. This CDR3 comprises 13 residues. V was pared by 2 bases and J by 1 base, with 5 bases between. As DNA, the CDR3 is TGTGCCAGCAGTTACGCGCATAACTATGGCTACACCTTC. Its translation is CASSYAHNYGYTF.

The V and J genes are TRBV30 and TRBJ2-1; D call uncertain. Trimming left V 1 base short and J 4 bases short, with 8 bases between. The CDR3 loop spans 13 amino acids. Germline-derived CDR1 and CDR2 are GTSNPN and SVGIG (reference sequence). In DNA, the CDR3 is TGTGCCTGGAGTGAGGAGATGTACAATGAGCAGTTCTTC. This codes for CAWSEEMYNEQFF.

The rearrangement links TRBV11-2 to TRBJ1-1, with TRBD1 matching over 8 bases. CDR1 is SGHAT, CDR2 FQNNGV, per germline. The V and J ends lost 3 bases and 4 bases, in that order; junction bases with no gene match: 1. The CDR3 consists of 13 residues. The CDR3 region has the DNA TGTGCCAGCAGCTTGACAGGGGTCACTGAAGCTTTCTTT. Translating it yields CASSLTGVTEAFF.

The chain has TRBV2 and TRBJ2-7; D ambiguous. This CDR3 contains 14 residues. CDR1 and CDR2 (germline): SNHLY, FYNNEI. Trimming took off 0 bases at V and 3 bases at J, with 9 bases between the two ends. The CDR3 DNA is TGTGCCAGCAGTGAAGCGGGCCAGGACTACGAGCAGTACTTC. This sequence encodes CASSEAGQDYEQYF.

The genes are TRBV2 and TRBJ1-2; D is uncertain. CDR1 and CDR2 from the germline V gene are SNHLY and FYNNEI. The germline V and J ends were trimmed by 0 bases and 5 bases, with 10 bases remaining between them. This CDR3 is built from 14 residues. CDR3 bases: TGTGCCAGCAGTGAAGCCAACAGCATTTATGGCTACACCTTC. Translated: CASSEANSIYGYTF. Drawing the rest from reference TRBV2 and TRBJ1-2, the complete variable domain is EPEVTQTPSHQVTQMGQEVILRCVPISNHLYFYWYRQILGQKVEFLVSFYNNEISEKSEIFDDQFSVERPDGSNFTLKIRSTKLEDSAMYFCASSEANSIYGYTFGSGTRLTVV.

This clone has a handful of counts. The chain employs TRBV27 and TRBJ1-4; weak D call: TRBD1 (6 bases). Trimming cost V 6 bases and J 4 bases, with 30 bases left between them. Germline loops: CDR1 MNHEY, CDR2 SMNVEV (reference sequence). CDR3 size: 20 residues. This CDR3 reads CASSSQTLGKGVRSNEKLFF. The DNA for the CDR3 is TGTGCCAGCAGCAGCCAGACCCTAGGGAAGGGGGTGAGGAGTAATGAAAAACTGTTTTTT.

The chain recombines TRBV6-6 with TRBJ1-5; weak D call: TRBD1 (5 bases). Germline V gene data show CDR1 as MNHNY and CDR2 as SVGAGI (reference sequence). Trimming pared 6 bases from V and 5 bases from J, leaving 17 bases between. This CDR3 has 15 amino acids. The DNA of the CDR3 is TGTGCCAGCAGGACCGGCTGGGGGGGATATCAGCCCCAGCATTTT. Protein: CASRTGWGGYQPQHF.

The V and J genes are TRBV5-4 and TRBJ2-3, with a possible D match to TRBD2 (5 bases). CDR1 is SGHNT, CDR2 YYREEE, per germline (reference sequence). CDR3 size: 13 residues. The V gene lost 4 bases and the J gene lost 5 bases, with 11 bases spanning the gap. DNA for the CDR3: TGTGCCAGCAGCCCGAGACGGGGAGATACGCAGTATTTT. Translating it yields CASSPRRGDTQYF.

The chain couples TRBV4-3 to TRBJ1-3; the match to TRBD1 covers 7 bases. V lost 4 bases, J lost 3 bases, and 9 bases stayed unmatched. Germline lookup yields CDR1 LGHNA and CDR2 YSLEER. CDR3 length: 16 residues. The CDR3 DNA reads TGCGCCAGCAGCCGCCAGACAGGGAGTGGTGGAAACACCATATATTTT. This gives the protein CASSRQTGSGGNTIYF.

This clone was detected only a few times. This chain joins TRBV9 and TRBJ2-2, with 7 nucleotides matching TRBD1. The CDR3 is 14 amino acids. J was trimmed by 5 bases and V by 2 bases; bases with no gene match: 3. Germline CDR1 is SGDLS and CDR2 is YYNGEE. The CDR3 protein is CASSVLQGTGELFF. CDR3 coding DNA: TGTGCCAGCAGCGTCTTACAGGGGACCGGGGAGCTGTTTTTT.

The V gene is TRBV7-9, the J gene TRBJ2-1; D may be TRBD2 (6 bases). The germline V gene has CDR1 SEHNR and CDR2 FQNEAQ (reference sequence). The CDR3 has 14 amino acids. Trimming took 4 bases from V and 8 from J, leaving 15 bases between them. CDR3 in amino acids: CASSSAGRIDEQFF. The CDR3 DNA sequence: TGTGCCAGCAGCTCCGCCGGGAGAATAGATGAGCAGTTCTTC.

The chain is built from TRBV9 and TRBJ1-1; D perhaps matches TRBD1 (6 bases). Germline CDR1 SGDLS, CDR2 YYNGEE. The CDR3 covers 14 residues. The germline V and J ends were trimmed by 3 bases and 0 bases, with 9 bases remaining between them. The CDR3 DNA reads as TGTGCCAGCAGCGGCGGACAGTTGAACACTGAAGCTTTCTTT. As protein: CASSGGQLNTEAFF.

About this clone itself: One end of the junction varies from germline; a read error may be responsible. The J gene is TRBJ1-1, the V gene TRBV29-1, with D uncertain. Germline CDR1 SQVTM, CDR2 ANQGSEA. The CDR3 length is 13 residues. The CDR3 DNA sequence: TGCAGAGTTGAGAGCGGAGGCGTCCCTGAAGCTTTCTTT. This encodes CRVESGGVPEAFF.

The chain is built from TRBV6-1 and TRBJ1-2; TRBD1 aligns across 9 bases. The ends lost 6 bases at V and 2 bases at J; junction bases unmatched: 7. Germline CDR1 reads MNHNS; CDR2 reads SASEGT. The length of the CDR3 is 15 residues. The CDR3 coding sequence is TGTGCCAGCAGATTCGAACAGGGGGCGAACTATGGCTACACCTTC. It codes for CASRFEQGANYGYTF.

The rearrangement uses TRBV7-9 and TRBJ1-2; 10 positions match TRBD1. With 5 bases clipped from V and 6 bases from J, the junction kept 6 bases outside the gene matches. The CDR3 is 14 amino acids. Germline V gene data show CDR1 as SEHNR and CDR2 as FQNEAQ (reference sequence). The CDR3 sequence is CASSTDRGLNGYTF. DNA for the CDR3: TGTGCCAGCAGCACGGACAGGGGGTTAAATGGCTACACCTTC.

The rearrangement uses TRBV2 and TRBJ2-4, with 7 bases identical to TRBD1. CDR3 length: 16 amino acids. Germline values: CDR1 SNHLY, CDR2 FYNNEI. Trimming at V came to 4 bases and at J to 2 bases, leaving 8 bases not matched to a gene. The CDR3 nucleotides are TGTGCCAGCAGTGTAATAGGGGGCAGTACCAAAAACATTCAGTACTTC. Protein sequence: CASSVIGGSTKNIQYF.

The chain uses TRBV15 and TRBJ1-4; no clear D. V gave up 0 bases and J gave up 0 bases, with 8 bases separating them. The germline gives CDR1 LNHNV, CDR2 YYDKDF (reference sequence). The CDR3 totals 16 residues. The CDR3 sequence: CATSRDPGTTNEKLFF. CDR3 in DNA: TGTGCCACCAGCAGAGACCCGGGAACAACTAATGAAAAACTGTTTTTT.

The chain recombines TRBV7-6 with TRBJ2-2; D perhaps matches TRBD2 (5 bases). V was clipped by 4 bases and J by 0 bases, with 12 bases between them. The CDR3 runs 16 residues. The germline V gene has CDR1 SGHVS and CDR2 FNYEAQ. In DNA form, the CDR3 reads TGTGCCAGCAGCTCCGGACTCAGCGCGAACACCGGGGAGCTGTTTTTT. Its protein is CASSSGLSANTGELFF.

V gene TRBV5-6 combines with J gene TRBJ1-1, with D unresolved. Looked up from germline, CDR1 is SGHDT and CDR2 is YYEEEE. The CDR3 has 13 amino acids. Between the trimmed V and J ends, which lost 2 bases and 1 base, there was a span of 6 bases. CDR3 DNA: TGTGCCAGCAGCTTAGGGAGGAACACTGAAGCTTTCTTT. It encodes CASSLGRNTEAFF.